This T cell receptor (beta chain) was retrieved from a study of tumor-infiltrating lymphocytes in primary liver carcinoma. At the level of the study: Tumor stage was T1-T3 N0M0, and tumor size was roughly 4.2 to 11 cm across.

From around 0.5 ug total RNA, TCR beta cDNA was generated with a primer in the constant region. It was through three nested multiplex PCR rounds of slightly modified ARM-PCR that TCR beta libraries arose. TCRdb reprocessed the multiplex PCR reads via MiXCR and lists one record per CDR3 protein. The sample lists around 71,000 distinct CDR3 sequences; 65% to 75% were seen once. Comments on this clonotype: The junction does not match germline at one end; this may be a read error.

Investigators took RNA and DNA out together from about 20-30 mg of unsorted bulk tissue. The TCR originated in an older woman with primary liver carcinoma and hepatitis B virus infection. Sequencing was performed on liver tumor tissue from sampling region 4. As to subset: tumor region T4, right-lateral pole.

CDR3 nucleotides: TGTGCCGGCAGATTCGGGACACCGGAGGGGTTCTATGGCTACACCTTC. It encodes CAGRFGTPEGFYGYTF. The chain combines TRBV11-2 with TRBJ1-2; tentatively, D is TRBD1 (6 bases). In germline, CDR1 is SGHAT, CDR2 FQNNGV. The CDR3 runs to 16 residues.